Following are 19 T cell receptor beta chains from one sample sequenced in a study of T cells in Graves' hyperthyroidism and ophthalmopathy. Amplified regions were TCR beta CDR3 sequences from RNA transcripts. A first-round RT-PCR of the TCR CDR3 used the HTBI primer set. TCRdb itself ran the multiplex PCR reads through MiXCR, one entry per CDR3 protein. Found here are about 290,000 distinct CDR3 sequences, about 15% of them singletons; the top ten hold 33%. The sequenced sample consisted of blood. These receptors were taken from a man aged 25 to 40 with Graves' hyperthyroidism.

This clonotype has at least ten counts. The chain combines TRBV20-1 with TRBJ1-1; D not certain. V was shortened by 6 bases and J by 0 bases, with 8 bases between the two germline ends. CDR3 length: 12 amino acids. The germline V gene encodes CDR1 DFQATT and CDR2 SNEGSKA (reference sequence). The CDR3 coding sequence is TGCAGTGCGGAGGGCATGAACACTGAAGCTTTCTTT. Translating gives CSAEGMNTEAFF.

This clonotype came up many times. The rearrangement links TRBV12-3 or TRBV12-4 to TRBJ2-7; 10 bases agree with TRBD1. The CDR3 runs to 15 residues. With 5 bases clipped from V and 3 bases from J, the junction kept 7 bases outside the gene matches. The chain's CDR3 is CASSRQGAILYEQYF. The CDR3 bases are TGTGCCAGCAGTCGACAGGGGGCGATACTCTACGAGCAGTACTTC.

The table lists this clonotype with a few counts. The rearrangement links TRBV28 to TRBJ1-2, with a tentative D call TRBD1 (6 bases). Germline V gene data show CDR1 as MDHEN and CDR2 as SYDVKM. Trimming left V 4 bases short and J 4 bases short, with 13 bases between. The CDR3 totals 14 residues. This chain's CDR3 is CASSSRGEIYGYTF. CDR3 nucleotides: TGTGCCAGCAGTTCCAGGGGTGAGATCTATGGCTACACCTTC.

This clonotype was picked up many times. The V and J genes are TRBV20-1 and TRBJ2-7; a weak D match, TRBD2 (5 bases). This CDR3 has 13 residues. The V end lost 0 bases, the J end lost 2 bases, and 8 bases lay between the germline ends. Germline CDR1 and CDR2: DFQATT and SNEGSKA (reference sequence). CDR3 in DNA: TGCAGTGCTAGAGAGGGGAGCGCCTACGAGCAGTACTTC. Translation gives CSAREGSAYEQYF.

Many counts were recorded for this clonotype. This sequence joins TRBV11-3 and TRBJ2-7; perhaps TRBD1 as D (5 bases). This CDR3 has 12 amino acids. CDR1 is SGHNT, CDR2 YENEEA, per germline. V lost 5 bases and J 5 bases, leaving 10 bases between the germline ends. CDR3 residues: CASSQGSHEQYF. The CDR3 nucleotides read TGTGCCAGCAGCCAGGGATCCCACGAGCAGTACTTC.

This clonotype was recorded at least ten times. V and J are TRBV11-3 and TRBJ2-5; D unresolved. V shed 3 bases and J shed 1 base, with 12 bases lying between them. CDR1 and CDR2 from the germline V gene are SGHNT and YENEEA. This CDR3 has 15 residues. The CDR3 DNA sequence: TGTGCCAGCAGCTTTTGGACCGACCCCCAAGAGACCCAGTACTTC. Residues: CASSFWTDPQETQYF.

V is TRBV2 and J is TRBJ2-3, with 9 bases aligning to TRBD2. V shed 4 bases, J shed 3 bases, and the junction held 5 bases outside the gene matches. Germline lookup yields CDR1 SNHLY and CDR2 FYNNEI. The CDR3 consists of 15 residues. CDR3 nucleotides: TGTGCCAGCAGTGGTAGCGGGAGAGAGACAGATACGCAGTATTTT. It specifies CASSGSGRETDTQYF.

J is TRBJ2-2 and V is TRBV18, with TRBD1 identical over 7 bases. The germline CDR1 and CDR2 sequences are KGHSH and LQKENI. The CDR3 is 13 residues long. V dropped 3 bases and J dropped 6; count of bases not matched to a gene: 1. Here the CDR3 reads CASSPGQAGELFF. CDR3 in DNA: TGTGCCAGCTCACCCGGACAGGCCGGGGAGCTGTTTTTT.

This clonotype was seen ten or more times. The chain combines TRBV27 with TRBJ1-5, with no clear D. Looked up from germline, CDR1 is MNHEY and CDR2 is SMNVEV (reference sequence). The CDR3 has 13 residues. The V end was cut by 2 bases, the J end by 5 bases, with 7 bases between. The CDR3 sequence is CASSLGPHQPQHF. CDR3 DNA sequence: TGTGCCAGCAGTTTAGGTCCCCATCAGCCCCAGCATTTT.

Ten or more counts support this clonotype. CDR3 in DNA: TGCGCCAGCAGCTTGGTTGCGGGAGGGCCTAACGGCGGAGATACGCAGTATTTT. Amino acids: CASSLVAGGPNGGDTQYF. The chain couples TRBV5-1 to TRBJ2-3; 9 bases are a match to TRBD2. After removal of 0 bases from V and 5 bases from J, the junction contained 13 bases not matched to a gene. This CDR3 is built from 18 residues. CDR1 is SGHRS and CDR2 is YFSETQ in the germline V gene. Together with reference TRBV5-1 and TRBJ2-3, the CDR3 gives the full variable domain: KAGVTQTPRYLIKTRGQQVTLSCSPISGHRSVSWYQQTPGQGLQFLFEYFSETQRNKGNFPGRFSGRQFSNSRSEMNVSTLELGDSALYLCASSLVAGGPNGGDTQYFGPGTRLTVL.

This clonotype showed up many times. The genes are TRBV2 and TRBJ1-1, with D perhaps TRBD1 (6 bases). CDR1 is SNHLY, CDR2 FYNNEI, per germline. The V end lost 5 bases, the J end lost 6 bases, and 10 bases lay between the germline ends. CDR3 length: 12 amino acids. The CDR3 loop reads CASSTGLAEAFF. The CDR3 bases are TGTGCCAGCAGTACAGGGTTGGCTGAAGCTTTCTTT.

This clonotype showed up many times. The V and J genes are TRBV20-1 and TRBJ2-7; D is unclear. With 0 bases removed from V and 11 bases from J, the gap between germline ends came to 17 bases. The CDR3 contains 13 residues. CDR1 and CDR2 from the germline V gene are DFQATT and SNEGSKA (reference sequence). The CDR3 region has the DNA TGCAGTGCTAGAGATTCCCAGAGATTAAGCGAGTACTTC. Its translation: CSARDSQRLSEYF.

This clonotype was counted between two and nine times. This chain uses TRBV28 with TRBJ1-2, with TRBD1 matching over 10 bases. The CDR3 sequence is 14 residues long. Germline assignment: CDR1 MDHEN and CDR2 SYDVKM. Trimming took 8 bases from V and 6 from J; bases not matched to a gene: 9. The CDR3 loop is CASRETGGSHGYTF. Written as DNA, the CDR3 is TGTGCCAGCCGGGAGACAGGGGGCTCGCATGGCTACACCTTC.

Regarding this clonotype: Possible read error: a much larger clone is one base away. The gene calls are TRBV6-1 and TRBJ2-3, with D perhaps matching TRBD1 (5 bases). V lost 8 bases to trimming and J lost 6 bases, with 15 bases between them. This CDR3 is built from 13 residues. Germline values: CDR1 MNHNS, CDR2 SASEGT. In nucleotides, the CDR3 is TGTGCCAGCGGGCTTACACAGGCGGATACGCAGTATTTT. Translating it yields CASGLTQADTQYF.

This clonotype was seen only a few times. V gene TRBV12-3 or TRBV12-4 combines with J gene TRBJ1-5, with D unclear. Trimming cost V 4 bases and J 4 bases, with 8 bases left between them. This CDR3 spans 13 amino acids. The CDR3 DNA sequence: TGTGCCAGCAGTTCTGTAAGAAATCAGCCCCAGCATTTT. This gives the protein CASSSVRNQPQHF.

At least ten counts were recorded for this clonotype. CDR3 in amino acids: CASSGAASNYGYTF. The CDR3 region has the DNA TGTGCCAGCAGTGGGGCCGCTTCTAACTATGGCTACACCTTC. The chain is built from TRBV2 and TRBJ1-2; the D is unclear. This CDR3 contains 14 residues. Germline V gene data show CDR1 as SNHLY and CDR2 as FYNNEI. The V and J ends lost 4 bases and 0 bases respectively, with 9 bases between them.

This clonotype turned up a few times. This chain connects TRBV20-1 to TRBJ1-2, with TRBD1 as a possible D gene (5 bases). The CDR3 has 14 residues. CDR1 and CDR2 from the germline V gene are DFQATT and SNEGSKA (reference sequence). Trimming took off 0 bases at V and 8 bases at J, with 16 bases between the two ends. The DNA of the CDR3 is TGCAGTGCTAGAGATGTTCCAGGGTTAAAGGGCTACACCTTC. Translation gives CSARDVPGLKGYTF.

The rearrangement uses TRBV6-1 and TRBJ2-7, with TRBD2 identical over 7 bases. The CDR3 totals 13 residues. The germline CDR1 and CDR2 sequences are MNHNS and SASEGT. Trimming removed 11 bases from V and 6 bases from J; junction bases left unmatched: 13. The CDR3 sequence: CAVREGSNFEQYF. Here the CDR3 DNA reads TGTGCCGTGAGGGAGGGCTCTAACTTCGAGCAGTACTTC.

The chain carries TRBV20-1 and TRBJ2-1; D might be TRBD1 (5 bases). The CDR3 loop spans 15 amino acids. The V and J ends lost 6 bases and 0 bases respectively, with 15 bases between them. CDR1 and CDR2 (germline): DFQATT, SNEGSKA (reference sequence). The CDR3 region is CSADPDRSSYNEQFF. As DNA, the CDR3 is TGCAGTGCCGACCCCGACAGAAGCTCCTACAATGAGCAGTTCTTC.